This T cell receptor beta chain is drawn from a study of blood T cell repertoires in COVID-19. Only in-frame clones appear in the TCRdb table, and some are missing; sequencing was by immunoSEQ multiplex PCR. Among about 320,000 clones, roughly nine tenths were seen once, and the ten largest hold roughly 2.5%. Individuals drawn from about 26 US areas were roughly 18 to 100 years old. Researchers sorted participants into cohorts using their self-reported clinical history. CDR1 and CDR2 (germline): LNHDA, SQIVND (reference sequence). V was trimmed by 3 bases and J by 0 bases, leaving 18 bases between them. The length of the CDR3 is 18 residues.

The source is a man in his sixties who had recovered from COVID-19. Sequenced input: PBMCs or T cells enriched from blood (not recorded which). This chain joins TRBV19 and TRBJ1-5; a weak D match, TRBD1 (6 bases). The CDR3 reads CASSMGTPFINSNQPQHF. The DNA for the CDR3 is TGTGCCAGTAGTATGGGGACACCCTTTATTAATAGCAATCAGCCCCAGCATTTT.